These 10 T cell receptor beta chains were sequenced from one sample in a study of blood T cell repertoires in COVID-19. The method was immunoSEQ multiplex PCR; TCRdb's version includes in-frame clones alone and lacks a portion of them. The sample records about 240,000 clones, roughly 80% being singletons. Material for sequencing was peripheral blood. The receptors stem from an elderly woman with acute or convalescent COVID-19.

The genes are TRBV30 and TRBJ1-6; the D gene is possibly TRBD1 (5 bases). The V gene's germline CDR1 is GTSNPN and CDR2 SVGIG (reference sequence). This CDR3 is 14 amino acids long. Trimming removed 2 bases from V and 9 bases from J, with 14 bases in between. The CDR3 DNA sequence: TGTGCCTGGAGTCCTCAGGATGGGGCTTCACCCCTCCACTTT. Translated, it gives CAWSPQDGASPLHF.

This clone was seen a few times. The CDR3 DNA reads TGTGCCAGCAGTCCTTACAGGGTTAATTCACCCCTCCACTTT. Its protein product is CASSPYRVNSPLHF. The chain combines TRBV6-5 with TRBJ1-6; weak D call: TRBD1 (6 bases). With 5 bases removed from V and 6 bases from J, the gap between germline ends came to 11 bases. The CDR3 totals 14 residues. Germline assignment: CDR1 MNHEY and CDR2 SVGAGI.

This rearrangement joins TRBV19 to TRBJ1-1, with D hard to call. The CDR3 extends over 11 amino acids. Trimming shortened V by 7 bases and J by 4 bases, and 7 bases separated the two germline ends. Looked up from germline, CDR1 is LNHDA and CDR2 is SQIVND (reference sequence). The chain's CDR3 is CASTRGTEAFF. CDR3 coding DNA: TGTGCCAGTACGCGTGGCACTGAAGCTTTCTTT.

This sequence joins TRBV6-5 and TRBJ2-1; 9 bases fit TRBD2. Trimming at V came to 4 bases and at J to 6 bases, leaving 7 bases not matched to a gene. Germline V gene sequence: CDR1 MNHEY, CDR2 SVGAGI. The CDR3 length is 15 residues. The DNA for the CDR3 is TGTGCCAGCAGTTCCCTAGCGGGGACGGGCAATGAGCAGTTCTTC. This encodes CASSSLAGTGNEQFF.

CDR3 sequence (DNA): TGTGCCAGCAGTGAAGCTCAGGGGACAAACACCGGGGAGCTGTTTTTT. Translation: CASSEAQGTNTGELFF. The chain has TRBV6-1 and TRBJ2-2, with a tentative D call TRBD1 (6 bases). The V end lost 0 bases, the J end lost 2 bases, and 10 bases lay between the germline ends. CDR1 is MNHNS and CDR2 is SASEGT in the germline V gene. The CDR3 spans 16 residues.

The chain combines TRBV6-5 with TRBJ1-2; 9 bases match TRBD1. The CDR3 totals 15 residues. Germline CDR1 and CDR2: MNHEY and SVGAGI. V shed 9 bases and J 5 bases; nucleotides not matched to a gene: 13. The CDR3 spells CASRKPGQGRYGYTF. The CDR3 DNA reads TGTGCCAGTCGAAAGCCGGGACAGGGACGGTATGGCTACACCTTC.

This clone turned up a few times. The V and J genes are TRBV18 and TRBJ1-5; the match to TRBD1 covers 8 bases. CDR3 length: 15 residues. V shed 3 bases, J shed 7 bases, and the junction held 8 bases outside the gene matches. Germline CDR1 reads KGHSH; CDR2 reads LQKENI. This CDR3 is CASSPGQGQIQPQHF. DNA of the CDR3: TGTGCCAGCTCACCCGGACAGGGCCAGATACAGCCCCAGCATTTT.

The chain uses TRBV28 and TRBJ2-7, with 8 bases lining up with TRBD1. Trimming removed 10 bases from V and 4 bases from J; junction bases left unmatched: 12. The V gene's germline CDR1 is MDHEN and CDR2 SYDVKM. The length of the CDR3 is 14 residues. The CDR3 DNA reads TGTGCCATCCGGGAGCAGGGGGCGGTTTACGAGCAGTACTTC. Its protein product is CAIREQGAVYEQYF.

This clone was counted only a few times. The V gene is TRBV5-1, the J gene TRBJ2-7; TRBD1 agrees at 9 bases. Looked up from germline, CDR1 is SGHRS and CDR2 is YFSETQ. The junction had 7 bases not matched to a gene; V was cut back by 4 bases and J by 5 bases. The length of the CDR3 is 14 residues. The CDR3 spells CASSDGTGIDEQYF. For the CDR3, the DNA is TGCGCCAGCAGCGATGGGACAGGGATCGACGAGCAGTACTTC.

This clone has a handful of counts. Here the CDR3 reads CASSAGAGGVGQPQHF. The CDR3 nucleotides read TGTGCCAGCAGCGCGGGTGCGGGGGGGGTTGGTCAGCCCCAGCATTTT. The chain couples TRBV5-6 to TRBJ1-5; possible D gene TRBD1, 5 bases. The V gene's germline CDR1 is SGHDT and CDR2 YYEEEE. V was shortened by 4 bases and J by 6 bases, with 20 bases between the two germline ends. The CDR3 has 16 residues.